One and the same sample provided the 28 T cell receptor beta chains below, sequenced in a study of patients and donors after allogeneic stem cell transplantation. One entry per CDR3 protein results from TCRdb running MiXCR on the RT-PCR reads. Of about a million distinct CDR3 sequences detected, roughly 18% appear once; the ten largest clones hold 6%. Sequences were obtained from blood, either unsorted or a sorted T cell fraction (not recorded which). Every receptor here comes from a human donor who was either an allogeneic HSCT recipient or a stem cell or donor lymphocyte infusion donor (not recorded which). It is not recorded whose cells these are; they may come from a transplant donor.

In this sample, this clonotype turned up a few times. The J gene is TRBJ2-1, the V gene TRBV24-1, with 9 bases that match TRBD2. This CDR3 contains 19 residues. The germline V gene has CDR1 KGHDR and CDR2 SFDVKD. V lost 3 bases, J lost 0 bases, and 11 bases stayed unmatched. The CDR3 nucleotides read TGTGCCACCAGTGATGCGTCGGGACTAGCCACTCCCTCCTACAATGAGCAGTTCTTC. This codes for CATSDASGLATPSYNEQFF.

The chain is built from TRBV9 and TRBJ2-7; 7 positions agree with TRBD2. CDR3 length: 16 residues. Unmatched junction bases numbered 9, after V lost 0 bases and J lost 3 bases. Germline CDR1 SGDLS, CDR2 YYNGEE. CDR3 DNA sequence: TGTGCCAGCAGCGTAGATTTCGGCGGGAGTATCTACGAGCAGTACTTC. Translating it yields CASSVDFGGSIYEQYF.

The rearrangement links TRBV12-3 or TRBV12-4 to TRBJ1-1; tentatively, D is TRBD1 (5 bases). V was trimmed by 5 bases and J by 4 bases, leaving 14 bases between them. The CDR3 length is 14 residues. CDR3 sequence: CASSTTGAGTEAFF. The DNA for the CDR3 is TGTGCCAGCAGTACCACCGGGGCCGGCACTGAAGCTTTCTTT.

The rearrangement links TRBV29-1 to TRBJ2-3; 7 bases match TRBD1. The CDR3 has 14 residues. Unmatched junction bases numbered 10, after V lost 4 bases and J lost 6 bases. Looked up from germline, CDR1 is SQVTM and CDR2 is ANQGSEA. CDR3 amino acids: CSVARDSPRDTQYF. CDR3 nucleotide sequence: TGCAGCGTTGCCCGGGACAGCCCTCGGGATACGCAGTATTTT.

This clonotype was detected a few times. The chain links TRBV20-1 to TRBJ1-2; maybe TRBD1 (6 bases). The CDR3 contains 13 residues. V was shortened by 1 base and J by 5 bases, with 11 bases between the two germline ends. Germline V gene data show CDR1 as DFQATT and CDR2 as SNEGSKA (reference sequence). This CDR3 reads CSARVGRGYGYTF. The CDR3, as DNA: TGCAGTGCTAGAGTAGGCAGGGGATATGGCTACACCTTC.

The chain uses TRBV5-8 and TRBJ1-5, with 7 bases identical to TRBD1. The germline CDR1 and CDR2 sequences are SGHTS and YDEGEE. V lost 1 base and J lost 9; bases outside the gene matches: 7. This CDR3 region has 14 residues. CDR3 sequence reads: CASSLWDRDGPQHF. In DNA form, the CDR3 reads TGTGCCAGCAGCTTGTGGGACAGAGATGGGCCCCAGCATTTT.

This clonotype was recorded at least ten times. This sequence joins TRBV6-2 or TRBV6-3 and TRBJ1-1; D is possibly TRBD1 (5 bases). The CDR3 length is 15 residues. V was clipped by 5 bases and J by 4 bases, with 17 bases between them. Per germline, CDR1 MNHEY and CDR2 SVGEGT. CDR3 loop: CASSQGRKTSTEAFF. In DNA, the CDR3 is TGTGCCAGCAGTCAGGGACGTAAAACCTCCACTGAAGCTTTCTTT.

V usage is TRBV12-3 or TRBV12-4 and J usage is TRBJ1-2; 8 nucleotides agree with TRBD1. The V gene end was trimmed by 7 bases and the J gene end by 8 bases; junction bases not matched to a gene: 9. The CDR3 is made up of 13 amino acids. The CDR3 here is CASTLGQVGGYTF. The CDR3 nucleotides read TGTGCCAGCACCCTGGGACAGGTTGGCGGCTACACCTTC.

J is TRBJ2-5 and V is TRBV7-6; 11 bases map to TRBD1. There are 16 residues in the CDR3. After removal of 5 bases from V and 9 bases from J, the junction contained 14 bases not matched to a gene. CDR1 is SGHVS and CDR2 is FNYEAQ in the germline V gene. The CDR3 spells CASSPRDRGMSEPQYF. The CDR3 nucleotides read TGTGCCAGCAGCCCGAGGGACAGGGGGATGAGTGAGCCCCAGTACTTC. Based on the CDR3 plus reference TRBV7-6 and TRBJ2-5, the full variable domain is GAGVSQSPRYKVTKRGQDVALRCDPISGHVSLYWYRQALGQGPEFLTYFNYEAQQDKSGLPNDRFSAERPEGSISTLTIQRTEQRDSAMYRCASSPRDRGMSEPQYFGPGTRLLVL.

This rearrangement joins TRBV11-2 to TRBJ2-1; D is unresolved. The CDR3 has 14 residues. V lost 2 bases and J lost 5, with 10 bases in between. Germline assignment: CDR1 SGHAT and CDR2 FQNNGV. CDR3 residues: CASSLIQVDNEQFF. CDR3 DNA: TGTGCCAGCAGCTTAATCCAGGTTGACAATGAGCAGTTCTTC.

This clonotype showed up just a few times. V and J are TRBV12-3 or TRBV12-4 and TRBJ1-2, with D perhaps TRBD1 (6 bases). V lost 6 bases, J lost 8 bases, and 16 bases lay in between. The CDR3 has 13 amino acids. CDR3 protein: CASSLIGTSGYTF. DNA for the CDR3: TGTGCCAGCAGCTTGATCGGGACATCGGGCTACACCTTC.

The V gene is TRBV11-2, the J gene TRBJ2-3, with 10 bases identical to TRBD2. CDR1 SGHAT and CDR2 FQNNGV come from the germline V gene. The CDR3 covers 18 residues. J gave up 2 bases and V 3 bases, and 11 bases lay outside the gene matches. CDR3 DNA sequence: TGTGCCAGCAGCTTGGTCCCAATGCTAGCGGGGGACACAGATACGCAGTATTTT. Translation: CASSLVPMLAGDTDTQYF.

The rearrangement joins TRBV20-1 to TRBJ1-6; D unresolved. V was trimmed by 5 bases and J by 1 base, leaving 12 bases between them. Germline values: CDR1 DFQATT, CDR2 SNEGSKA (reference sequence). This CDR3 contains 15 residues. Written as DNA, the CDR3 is TGCAGTGCTTCCAGTGGGCAGTCCTATAATTCACCCCTCCACTTT. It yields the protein CSASSGQSYNSPLHF.

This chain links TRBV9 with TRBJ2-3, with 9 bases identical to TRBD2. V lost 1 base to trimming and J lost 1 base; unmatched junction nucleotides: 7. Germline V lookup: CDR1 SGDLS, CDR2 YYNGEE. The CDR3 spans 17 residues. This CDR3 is CASSVFAGGSRTDTQYF. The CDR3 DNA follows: TGTGCCAGCAGCGTATTTGCGGGAGGGTCCCGCACAGATACGCAGTATTTT.

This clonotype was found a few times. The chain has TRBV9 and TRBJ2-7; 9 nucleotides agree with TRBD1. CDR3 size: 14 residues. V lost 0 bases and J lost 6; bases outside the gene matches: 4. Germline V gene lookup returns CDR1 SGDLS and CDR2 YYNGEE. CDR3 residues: CASSVEGQGFEQYF. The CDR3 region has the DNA TGTGCCAGCAGCGTAGAGGGACAGGGTTTCGAGCAGTACTTC.

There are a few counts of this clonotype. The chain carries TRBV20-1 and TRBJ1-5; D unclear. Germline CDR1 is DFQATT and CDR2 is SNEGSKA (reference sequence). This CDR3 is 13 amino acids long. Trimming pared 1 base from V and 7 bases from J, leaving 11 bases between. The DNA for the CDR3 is TGCAGTGCTAGAGTTGCCTGGGGACAGCCCCAGCATTTT. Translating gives CSARVAWGQPQHF.

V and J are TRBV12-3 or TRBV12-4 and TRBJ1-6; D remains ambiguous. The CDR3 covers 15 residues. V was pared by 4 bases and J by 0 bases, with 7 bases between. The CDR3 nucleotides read TGTGCCAGCAGTTACCGAGGCTCCTATAATTCACCCCTCCACTTT. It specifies CASSYRGSYNSPLHF.

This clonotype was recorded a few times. The CDR3: CAISESSTGGQETQYF. The CDR3 DNA reads as TGTGCCATCAGTGAGTCGAGTACAGGGGGTCAAGAGACCCAGTACTTC. The chain uses TRBV10-3 and TRBJ2-5; 8 bases fit TRBD1. With 0 bases clipped from V and 2 bases from J, the junction kept 5 bases outside the gene matches. This CDR3 has 16 amino acids. Looked up from germline, CDR1 is ENHRY and CDR2 is SYGVKD.

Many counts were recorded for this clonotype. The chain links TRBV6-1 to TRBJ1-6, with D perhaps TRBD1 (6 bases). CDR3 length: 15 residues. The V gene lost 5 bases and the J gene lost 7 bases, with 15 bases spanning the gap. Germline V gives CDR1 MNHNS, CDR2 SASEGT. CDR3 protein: CASSPEGGRNSPLHF. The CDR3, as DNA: TGTGCCAGCAGTCCCGAGGGGGGTCGGAATTCACCCCTCCACTTT.

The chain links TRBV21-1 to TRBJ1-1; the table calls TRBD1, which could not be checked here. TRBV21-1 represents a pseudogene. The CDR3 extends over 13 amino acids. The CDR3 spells CASSRVRAGEAFF. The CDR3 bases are TGTGCCAGCAGCAGGGTCAGGGCGGGTGAAGCTTTCTTT.

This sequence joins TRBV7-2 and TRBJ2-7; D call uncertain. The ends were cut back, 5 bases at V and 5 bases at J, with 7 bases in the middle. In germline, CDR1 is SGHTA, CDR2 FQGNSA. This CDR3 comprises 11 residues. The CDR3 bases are TGTGCCAGCAGCCCCTATCACGAGCAGTACTTC. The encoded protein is CASSPYHEQYF. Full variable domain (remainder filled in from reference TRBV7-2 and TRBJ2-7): GAGVSQSPSNKVTEKGKDVELRCDPISGHTALYWYRQSLGQGLEFLIYFQGNSAPDKSGLPSDRFSAERTGGSVSTLTIQRTQQEDSAVYLCASSPYHEQYFGPGTRLTVT.

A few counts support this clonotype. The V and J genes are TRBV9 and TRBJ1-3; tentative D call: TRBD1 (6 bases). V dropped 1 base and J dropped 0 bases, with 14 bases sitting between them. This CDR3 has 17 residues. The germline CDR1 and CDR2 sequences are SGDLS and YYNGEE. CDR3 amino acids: CASSVLDSSSSGNTIYF. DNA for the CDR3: TGTGCCAGCAGCGTACTGGACAGTTCGTCCTCTGGAAACACCATATATTTT.

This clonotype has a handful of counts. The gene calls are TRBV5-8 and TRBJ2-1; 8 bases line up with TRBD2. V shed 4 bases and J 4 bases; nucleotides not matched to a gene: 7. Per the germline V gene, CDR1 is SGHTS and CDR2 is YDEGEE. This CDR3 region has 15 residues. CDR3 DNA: TGTGCCAGCAGCCACAGCGGGAGCAAATACAATGAGCAGTTCTTC. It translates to CASSHSGSKYNEQFF.

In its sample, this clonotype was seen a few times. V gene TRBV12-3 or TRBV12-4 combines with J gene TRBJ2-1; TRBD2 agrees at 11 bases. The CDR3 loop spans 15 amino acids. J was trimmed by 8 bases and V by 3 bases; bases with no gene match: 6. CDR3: CASSFFSGGDDEQFF. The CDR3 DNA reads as TGTGCCAGCAGTTTTTTTAGCGGGGGGGACGATGAGCAGTTCTTC.

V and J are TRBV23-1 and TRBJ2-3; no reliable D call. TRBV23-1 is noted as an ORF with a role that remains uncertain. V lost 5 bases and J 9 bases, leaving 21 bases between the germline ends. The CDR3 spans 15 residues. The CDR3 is CASSTLPTNVKTQYF. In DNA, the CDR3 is TGCGCCAGCAGTACGCTCCCGACGAATGTGAAGACGCAGTATTTT.

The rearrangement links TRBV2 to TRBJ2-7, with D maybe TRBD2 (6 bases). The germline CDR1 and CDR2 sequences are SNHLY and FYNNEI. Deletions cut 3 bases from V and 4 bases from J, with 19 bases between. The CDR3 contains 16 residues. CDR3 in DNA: TGTGCCAGCAGTGAGCGGGGTAGCCCAGGATGGTACGAGCAGTACTTC. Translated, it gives CASSERGSPGWYEQYF.

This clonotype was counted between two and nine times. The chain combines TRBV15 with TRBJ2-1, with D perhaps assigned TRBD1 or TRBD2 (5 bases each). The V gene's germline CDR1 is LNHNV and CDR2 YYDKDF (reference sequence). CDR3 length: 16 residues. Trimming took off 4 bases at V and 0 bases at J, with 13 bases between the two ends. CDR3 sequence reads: CATSTWDLFSYNEQFF. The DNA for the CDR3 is TGTGCCACCAGCACCTGGGACCTCTTCTCCTACAATGAGCAGTTCTTC.

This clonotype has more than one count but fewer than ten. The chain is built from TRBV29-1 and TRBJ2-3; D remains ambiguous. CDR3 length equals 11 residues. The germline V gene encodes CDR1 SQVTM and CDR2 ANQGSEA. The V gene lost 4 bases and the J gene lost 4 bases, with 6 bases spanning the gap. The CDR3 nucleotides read TGCAGCGTTGGTTTCGCAGATACGCAGTATTTT. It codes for CSVGFADTQYF.